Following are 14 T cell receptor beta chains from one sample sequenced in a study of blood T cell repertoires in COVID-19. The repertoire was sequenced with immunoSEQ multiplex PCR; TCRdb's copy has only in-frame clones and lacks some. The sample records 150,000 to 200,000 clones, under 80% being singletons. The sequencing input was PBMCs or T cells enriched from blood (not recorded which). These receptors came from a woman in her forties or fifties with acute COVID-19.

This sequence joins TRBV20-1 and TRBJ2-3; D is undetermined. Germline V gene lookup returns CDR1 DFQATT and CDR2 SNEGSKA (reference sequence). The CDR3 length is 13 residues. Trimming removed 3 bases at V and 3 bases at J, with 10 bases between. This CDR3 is CSASSVRTDTQYF. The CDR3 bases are TGCAGTGCTAGTTCGGTCCGTACAGATACGCAGTATTTT.

CDR3 sequence (DNA): TGTGCCAGCAGCCCTCTAGCGGGGGGCCGTCGGTCCCAGTACTTC. Protein sequence: CASSPLAGGRRSQYF. This chain connects TRBV11-2 to TRBJ2-5; TRBD2 matches at 11 bases. V lost 5 bases and J lost 9; bases outside the gene matches: 11. CDR3 length equals 15 residues. Germline values: CDR1 SGHAT, CDR2 FQNNGV.

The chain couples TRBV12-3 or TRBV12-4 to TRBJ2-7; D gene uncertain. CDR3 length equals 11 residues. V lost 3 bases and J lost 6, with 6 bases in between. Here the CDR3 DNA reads TGTGCCAGCAGTTTGGGCGCCGAGCAGTACGTC. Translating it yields CASSLGAEQYV.

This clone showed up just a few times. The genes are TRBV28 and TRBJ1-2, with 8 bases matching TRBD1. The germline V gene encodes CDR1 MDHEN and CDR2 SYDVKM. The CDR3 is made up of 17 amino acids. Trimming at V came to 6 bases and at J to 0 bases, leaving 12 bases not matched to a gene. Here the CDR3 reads CASSPHTGTGTNYGYTF. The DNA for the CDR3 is TGTGCCAGCAGCCCACACACCGGGACAGGTACTAACTATGGCTACACCTTC.

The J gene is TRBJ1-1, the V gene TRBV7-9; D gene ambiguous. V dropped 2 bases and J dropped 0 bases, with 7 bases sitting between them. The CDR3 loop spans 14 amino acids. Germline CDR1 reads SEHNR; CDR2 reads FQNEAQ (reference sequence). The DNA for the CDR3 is TGTGCCAGCAGCTTAAAAGACATGAACACTGAAGCTTTCTTT. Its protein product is CASSLKDMNTEAFF.

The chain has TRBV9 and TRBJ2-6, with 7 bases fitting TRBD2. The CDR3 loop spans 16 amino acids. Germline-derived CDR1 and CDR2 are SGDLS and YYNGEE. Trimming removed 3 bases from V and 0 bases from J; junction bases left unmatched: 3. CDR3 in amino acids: CASSAWGGSGANVLTF. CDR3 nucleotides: TGTGCCAGCAGCGCGTGGGGGGGCTCTGGGGCCAACGTCCTGACTTTC. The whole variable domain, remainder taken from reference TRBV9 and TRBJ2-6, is DSGVTQTPKHLITATGQRVTLRCSPRSGDLSVYWYQQSLDQGLQFLIQYYNGEERAKGNILERFSAQQFPDLHSELNLSSLELGDSALYFCASSAWGGSGANVLTFGAGSRLTVL.

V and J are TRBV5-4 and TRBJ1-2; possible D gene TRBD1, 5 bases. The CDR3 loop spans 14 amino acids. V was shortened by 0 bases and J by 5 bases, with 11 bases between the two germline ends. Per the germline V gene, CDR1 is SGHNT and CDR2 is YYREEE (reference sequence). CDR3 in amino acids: CASSLGQGQYGYTF. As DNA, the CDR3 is TGTGCCAGCAGCTTGGGGCAGGGCCAATATGGCTACACCTTC.

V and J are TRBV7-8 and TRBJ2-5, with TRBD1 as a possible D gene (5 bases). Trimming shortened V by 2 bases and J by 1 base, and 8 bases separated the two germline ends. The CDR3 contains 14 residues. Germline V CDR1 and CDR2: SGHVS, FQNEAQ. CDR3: CASSLRTPQETQYF. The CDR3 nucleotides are TGTGCCAGCAGCTTACGGACACCCCAAGAGACCCAGTACTTC.

The CDR3 DNA reads TGTGCCAGCAGCCGAACGCGGGGGGGCCACGACAATGAGCAGTTCTTC. It specifies CASSRTRGGHDNEQFF. This sequence joins TRBV27 and TRBJ2-1; 9 nucleotides line up with TRBD2. V gave up 6 bases and J gave up 5 bases; unmatched junction bases: 11. The CDR3 spans 16 residues. The germline V gene has CDR1 MNHEY and CDR2 SMNVEV (reference sequence).

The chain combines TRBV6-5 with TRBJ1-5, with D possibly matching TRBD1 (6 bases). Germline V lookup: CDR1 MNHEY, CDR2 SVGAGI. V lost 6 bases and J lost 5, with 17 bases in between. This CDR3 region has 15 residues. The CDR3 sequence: CASRPPGEGDQPQHF. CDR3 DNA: TGTGCCAGCAGACCCCCCGGGGAGGGGGATCAGCCCCAGCATTTT.

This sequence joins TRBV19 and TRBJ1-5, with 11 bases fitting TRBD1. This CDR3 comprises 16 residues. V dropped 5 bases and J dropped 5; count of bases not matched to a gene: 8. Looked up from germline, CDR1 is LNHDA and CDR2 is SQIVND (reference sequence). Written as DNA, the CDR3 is TGTGCCAGTAGTCCTGGGGACAGGGGGAACTATCAGCCCCAGCATTTT. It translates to CASSPGDRGNYQPQHF.

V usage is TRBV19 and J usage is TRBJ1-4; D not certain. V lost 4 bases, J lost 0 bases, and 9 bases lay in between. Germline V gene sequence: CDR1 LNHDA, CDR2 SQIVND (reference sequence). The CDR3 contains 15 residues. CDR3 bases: TGTGCCAGTAGTACTCAGGTTGCAACTAATGAAAAACTGTTTTTT. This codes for CASSTQVATNEKLFF.

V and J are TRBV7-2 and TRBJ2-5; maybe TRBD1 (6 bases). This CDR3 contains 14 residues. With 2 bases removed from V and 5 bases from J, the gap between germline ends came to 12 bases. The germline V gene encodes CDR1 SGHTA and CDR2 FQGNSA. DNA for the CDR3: TGTGCCAGCAGCTTATTTGGGGGCTCGGAGACCCAGTACTTC. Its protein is CASSLFGGSETQYF.

The chain's CDR3 is CASSPSRTGGSQPQHF. CDR3 nucleotides: TGTGCCAGCAGCCCGTCCAGGACAGGGGGAAGTCAGCCCCAGCATTTT. The chain links TRBV7-8 to TRBJ1-5; TRBD1 matches 10 bases. The germline CDR1 and CDR2 sequences are SGHVS and FQNEAQ. The CDR3 spans 16 residues. The V segment lost 5 bases and the J segment 6 bases; nucleotides outside the gene matches: 10.